Shown below are 18 T cell receptor beta chains from a single sample sequenced in a study of T cell repertoires in cytomegalovirus infection. No cognate antigen is known for these TCRs. TCRdb reanalysed the reads using MiXCR and keeps one entry per CDR3 protein. The sample carries some 110,000 distinct CDR3 sequences, about a tenth recorded once. Sequencing was performed on PBMCs, sequenced either directly or after in vitro stimulation (not recorded which). The receptors come from a human donor in good health (CMV status not recorded). Some clones in this sample may be carry-over from other donors' samples.

The V call is TRBV30, the J call TRBJ2-1; unclear D gene. V was cut by 1 base and J by 7 bases, with 11 bases left in between. The CDR3 is 13 amino acids. Germline assignment: CDR1 GTSNPN and CDR2 SVGIG (reference sequence). The CDR3 sequence is CAWSGLTVNEQFF. The CDR3 DNA sequence: TGTGCCTGGAGTGGCCTCACGGTGAATGAGCAGTTCTTC.

V and J are TRBV15 and TRBJ2-2, with D possibly being TRBD2 (6 bases). V lost 3 bases, J lost 1 base, and 12 bases lay in between. CDR3 length equals 16 residues. CDR1 and CDR2 from the germline V gene are LNHNV and YYDKDF (reference sequence). DNA for the CDR3: TGTGCCACCAGCAGGGGGGAGCGGGTGAACACCGGGGAGCTGTTTTTT. This gives the protein CATSRGERVNTGELFF. The variable domain in full, with the rest retrieved from reference TRBV15 and TRBJ2-2, is DAMVIQNPRYQVTQFGKPVTLSCSQTLNHNVMYWYQQKSSQAPKLLFHYYDKDFNNEADTPDNFQSRRPNTSFCFLDIRSPGLGDTAMYLCATSRGERVNTGELFFGEGSRLTVL.

The sample holds many counts of this clonotype. The chain uses TRBV7-8 and TRBJ2-7; TRBD1 matches 12 bases. Germline CDR1 SGHVS, CDR2 FQNEAQ. CDR3 length: 15 amino acids. Trimming took 4 bases from V and 6 from J; bases not matched to a gene: 7. The CDR3 coding sequence is TGTGCCAGCAGCTCCGGGACAGGGGGCGCGGGCGAGCAGTACGTC. Protein product: CASSSGTGGAGEQYV.

There are many counts of this clonotype. The chain uses TRBV11-2 and TRBJ2-2, with 9 bases identical to TRBD1. Germline V gene sequence: CDR1 SGHAT, CDR2 FQNNGV. The CDR3 runs to 14 residues. J was trimmed by 8 bases and V by 5 bases; bases with no gene match: 6. The CDR3 loop reads CASSVTGGAGELFF. CDR3 sequence (DNA): TGTGCCAGCAGCGTGACAGGGGGAGCGGGGGAGCTGTTTTTT.

As concerns this clonotype: The junction departs from germline at one end; a sequencing error may be responsible. The chain uses TRBV4-1 and TRBJ2-5, with D possibly matching TRBD2 (5 bases). The germline V gene encodes CDR1 MGHRA and CDR2 YSYEKL. The CDR3 consists of 15 residues. The CDR3 here is CASSQGGPGQETEYF. The CDR3 DNA follows: TGCGCCAGCAGCCAAGGCGGGCCAGGTCAAGAGACCGAGTACTTC.

This clonotype has a count of ten or more. V is TRBV7-9 and J is TRBJ1-1; D unresolved. The V and J ends lost 8 bases and 1 base respectively, with 11 bases between them. The CDR3 has 13 amino acids. Germline CDR1 is SEHNR and CDR2 is FQNEAQ (reference sequence). In DNA form, the CDR3 reads TGTGCCAGCCAACTTCGTCCGAACACTGAAGCTTTCTTT. This sequence encodes CASQLRPNTEAFF. The full variable domain, with the rest looked up from reference TRBV7-9 and TRBJ1-1, is DTGVSQNPRHKITKRGQNVTFRCDPISEHNRLYWYRQTLGQGPEFLTYFQNEAQLEKSRLLSDRFSAERPKGSFSTLEIQRTEQGDSAMYLCASQLRPNTEAFFGQGTRLTVV.

This clonotype was counted ten times or more. The chain joins TRBV7-8 to TRBJ1-4; D is perhaps TRBD1 (5 bases). V was shortened by 2 bases and J by 6 bases, with 16 bases between the two germline ends. The CDR3 is 16 residues long. Germline V gene data show CDR1 as SGHVS and CDR2 as FQNEAQ. The CDR3 DNA is TGTGCCAGCAGCTTATACGAGGGGAGCCGGGATGAAAAACTGTTTTTT. It specifies CASSLYEGSRDEKLFF. Full variable domain (missing parts from reference TRBV7-8 and TRBJ1-4): GAGVSQSPRYKVAKRGQDVALRCDPISGHVSLFWYQQALGQGPEFLTYFQNEAQLDKSGLPSDRFFAERPEGSVSTLKIQRTQQEDSAVYLCASSLYEGSRDEKLFFGSGTQLSVL.

At least ten counts were recorded for this clonotype. The gene calls are TRBV29-1 and TRBJ2-1, with D unresolved. The V end lost 3 bases, the J end lost 2 bases, and 17 bases lay between the germline ends. The CDR3 sequence is 16 residues long. Germline V CDR1 and CDR2: SQVTM, ANQGSEA. CDR3 DNA sequence: TGCAGCGTTGAGCCCCCAGTGTCGTGGACCTACAATGAGCAGTTCTTC. As protein: CSVEPPVSWTYNEQFF.

The table lists this clonotype with many counts. The chain uses TRBV7-2 and TRBJ2-3; the match to TRBD2 covers 8 bases. V dropped 0 bases and J dropped 2; count of bases not matched to a gene: 4. Germline CDR1 SGHTA, CDR2 FQGNSA. This CDR3 has 16 residues. The CDR3 bases are TGTGCCAGCAGCTTAGCGGCGGGAGGTGCCACAGATACGCAGTATTTT. This codes for CASSLAAGGATDTQYF.

V usage is TRBV20-1 and J usage is TRBJ2-5; 8 nucleotides align to TRBD2. Unmatched junction bases numbered 9, after V lost 3 bases and J lost 3 bases. From germline, CDR1 is DFQATT and CDR2 SNEGSKA (reference sequence). This CDR3 spans 15 amino acids. The CDR3, as DNA: TGCAGTGCTAGTTCTGCGGGAGGACCGAAAGAGACCCAGTACTTC. Translation: CSASSAGGPKETQYF.

There are many counts of this clonotype. The J gene is TRBJ1-1, the V gene TRBV7-9; possibly TRBD1 for D (6 bases). With 6 bases removed from V and 1 base from J, the gap between germline ends came to 15 bases. The CDR3 has 15 residues. Germline V gives CDR1 SEHNR, CDR2 FQNEAQ (reference sequence). The CDR3 is CASSFRGQRNTEAFF. CDR3 sequence (DNA): TGTGCCAGCAGTTTCCGGGGGCAGAGGAACACTGAAGCTTTCTTT.

The chain is built from TRBV7-6 and TRBJ1-5; the D is unclear. Trimming shortened V by 1 base and J by 1 base, and 8 bases separated the two germline ends. CDR1 SGHVS and CDR2 FNYEAQ come from the germline V gene. The CDR3 spans 15 residues. CDR3 DNA: TGTGCCAGCAGCTTAGTAGAGGGAAGCAATCAGCCCCAGCATTTT. This gives the protein CASSLVEGSNQPQHF.

The chain is built from TRBV9 and TRBJ2-3; no firm D call. Trimming pared 0 bases from V and 0 bases from J, leaving 5 bases between. The CDR3 is 14 residues long. Germline CDR1 and CDR2: SGDLS and YYNGEE. The CDR3 loop reads CASSVGPSTDTQYF. The CDR3 DNA is TGTGCCAGCAGCGTAGGCCCCAGCACAGATACGCAGTATTTT.

This clonotype was counted ten times or more. The rearrangement uses TRBV7-2 and TRBJ2-1; no clear D gene. Trimming pared 4 bases from V and 6 bases from J, leaving 7 bases between. This CDR3 contains 12 residues. Germline V gene lookup returns CDR1 SGHTA and CDR2 FQGNSA. The CDR3 DNA sequence: TGTGCCAGCAGCTCGGTCCGCAATGAGCAGTTCTTC. Protein: CASSSVRNEQFF.

This chain connects TRBV4-2 to TRBJ1-2; the D gene is possibly TRBD1 (5 bases). Germline values: CDR1 LGHNA, CDR2 YNFKEQ. Trimming took 4 bases from V and 2 from J, leaving 14 bases between them. This CDR3 comprises 15 residues. CDR3: CASSPKGVRNYGYTF. In DNA form, the CDR3 reads TGTGCCAGCAGCCCCAAAGGGGTCCGAAACTATGGCTACACCTTC.

This clonotype was detected ten times or more. The rearrangement links TRBV12-3 or TRBV12-4 to TRBJ2-5, with TRBD2 matching over 12 bases. Losses at the gene ends were 6 bases for V and 4 bases for J; bases not matched to a gene: 3. The length of the CDR3 is 14 residues. The CDR3 sequence is CASSPLAGGETQYF. CDR3 bases: TGTGCCAGCAGCCCACTAGCGGGAGGAGAGACCCAGTACTTC.

The gene calls are TRBV12-3 or TRBV12-4 and TRBJ1-5; no definite D call. V lost 2 bases and J 4 bases, leaving 6 bases between the germline ends. The CDR3 contains 13 residues. CDR3 DNA sequence: TGTGCCAGCAGTTTAATCGGTAATCAGCCCCAGCATTTT. Its protein product is CASSLIGNQPQHF.

In its sample, this clonotype was seen a few times. V usage is TRBV6-2 or TRBV6-3 and J usage is TRBJ1-6; D is unclear. CDR3 length equals 14 residues. Germline CDR1 and CDR2: MNHEY and SVGEGT. The V gene lost 2 bases and the J gene lost 7 bases, with 9 bases spanning the gap. The CDR3: CASSYRPANSPLHF. CDR3 sequence (DNA): TGTGCCAGCAGTTACAGGCCAGCGAATTCACCCCTCCACTTT.